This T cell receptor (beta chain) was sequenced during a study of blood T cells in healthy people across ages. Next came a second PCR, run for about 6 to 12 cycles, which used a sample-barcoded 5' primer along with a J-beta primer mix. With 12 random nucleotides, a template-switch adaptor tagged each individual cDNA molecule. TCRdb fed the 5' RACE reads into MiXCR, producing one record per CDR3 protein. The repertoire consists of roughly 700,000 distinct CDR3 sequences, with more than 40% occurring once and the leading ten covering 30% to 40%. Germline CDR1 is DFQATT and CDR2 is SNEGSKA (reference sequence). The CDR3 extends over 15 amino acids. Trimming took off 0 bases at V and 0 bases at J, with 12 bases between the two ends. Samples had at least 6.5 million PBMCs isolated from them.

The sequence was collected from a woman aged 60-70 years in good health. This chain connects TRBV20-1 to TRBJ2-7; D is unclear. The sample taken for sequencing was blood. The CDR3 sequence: CSARDSRVFSYEQYF. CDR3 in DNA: TGCAGTGCTAGAGATTCTAGGGTATTCTCCTACGAGCAGTACTTC.